This T cell receptor (beta chain) was obtained from a study of CD8 T cells in ankylosing spondylitis. TCRdb re-called the 5' RACE reads through MiXCR, storing one row per CDR3 protein. The sample records some 400,000 distinct CDR3 sequences, under 25% being singletons. This clonotype occurred a few times. Its target is unknown. Study results and caveats: Several of the motif variants were reported before in synovial fluid and blood from reactive arthritis. A motif in TCR beta, a set of fewer than ten highly homologous variants, appeared characteristic of ankylosing spondylitis blood.

V was shortened by 5 bases and J by 0 bases, with 11 bases between the two germline ends. The CDR3 loop spans 14 amino acids. Germline values: CDR1 SGHRS, CDR2 YFSETQ. The clonotype comes from a male donor with ankylosing spondylitis. The sequenced sample was blood, either unsorted or a sorted T cell fraction (not recorded which). The rearrangement links TRBV5-1 to TRBJ1-2, with unresolved D. This chain's CDR3 is CASRAGPANYGYTF. The CDR3 bases are TGCGCCAGCAGGGCTGGTCCCGCTAACTATGGCTACACCTTC.